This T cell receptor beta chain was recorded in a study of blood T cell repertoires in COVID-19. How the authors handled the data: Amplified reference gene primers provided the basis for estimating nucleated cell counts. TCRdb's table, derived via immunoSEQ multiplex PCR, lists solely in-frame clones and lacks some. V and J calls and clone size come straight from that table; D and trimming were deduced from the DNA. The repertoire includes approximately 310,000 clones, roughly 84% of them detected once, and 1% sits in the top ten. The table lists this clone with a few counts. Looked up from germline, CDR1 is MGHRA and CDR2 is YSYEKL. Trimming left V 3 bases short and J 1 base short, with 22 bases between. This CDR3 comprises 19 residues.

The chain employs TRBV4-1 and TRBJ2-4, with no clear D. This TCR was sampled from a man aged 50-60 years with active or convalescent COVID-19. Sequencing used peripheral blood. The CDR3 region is CASSQIPQVRSRAKNIQYF. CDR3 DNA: TGCGCCAGCAGCCAGATACCGCAGGTCAGGTCTCGTGCCAAAAACATTCAGTACTTC.